The clone carrying this T cell receptor beta chain was detected only once. The sample holds other DNA sequences that translate to the same CDR3. V lost 2 bases and J lost 3, with 8 bases in between. CDR1 and CDR2 from the germline V gene are SGHTA and FQGNSA. CDR3 length equals 14 residues. The data stem from a study of shared clonotypes between healthy human individuals. Libraries were prepared by immunoSEQ multiplex PCR; TCRdb keeps only in-frame clonotypes and omits some of them. There are some 2,500,000 clones in the sample; roughly 93% occur only once, and approximately 0.36% lies in the top ten.

The chain has TRBV7-2 and TRBJ1-3; weak D call: TRBD1 (5 bases). The sequencing input was naive CD4+ T cells from PBMCs. Documented subset: CD45RA+ positively selected. This clonotype originated in a man between 18 and 35 years old in good health. Some clones in this sample may be carry-over from other donors' samples. CDR3 region: CASSLRRGGNTIYF. CDR3 sequence (DNA): TGTGCCAGCAGCTTAAGGAGGGGTGGAAACACCATATATTTT.